The 24 T cell receptor beta chains below all came from one sample that was sequenced in a study of blood T cell repertoires in COVID-19. The protocol was immunoSEQ multiplex PCR, while the TCRdb copy is restricted to in-frame clones and leaves out a portion. Seen here are tens of thousands of clones, under 80% observed once, and the top ten hold about 15%. Sequenced: peripheral blood. These TCRs come from a human donor in a cohort sampled during active COVID-19.

The rearrangement links TRBV28 to TRBJ2-2; 7 nucleotides align to TRBD2. The CDR3 loop spans 17 amino acids. Germline loops: CDR1 MDHEN, CDR2 SYDVKM. Trimming took 6 bases from V and 3 from J; bases not matched to a gene: 13. The CDR3 sequence: CASSSLLGGEHTGELFF. CDR3 in DNA: TGTGCCAGCAGCTCCCTTCTGGGGGGGGAACACACCGGGGAGCTGTTTTTT.

The chain carries TRBV27 and TRBJ2-6; no clear D gene. Germline V lookup: CDR1 MNHEY, CDR2 SMNVEV (reference sequence). V shed 7 bases and J shed 0 bases, with 13 bases lying between them. This CDR3 is 16 amino acids long. The CDR3 sequence: CASTPGTSSGANVLTF. The CDR3 nucleotides read TGTGCCAGCACCCCAGGCACTTCCTCTGGGGCCAACGTCCTGACTTTC.

CDR3 nucleotides: TGTGCCTGGGGTCGTCCTAGCGGGGTCTACAATGAGCAGTTCTTC. Translated, it gives CAWGRPSGVYNEQFF. This sequence joins TRBV30 and TRBJ2-1; 9 bases are a match to TRBD2. V lost 5 bases and J lost 3; bases outside the gene matches: 8. Germline assignment: CDR1 GTSNPN and CDR2 SVGIG (reference sequence). This CDR3 spans 15 amino acids.

CDR3 region: CASSITGGTSTDTQYF. CDR3 bases: TGTGCCAGTAGTATAACAGGGGGCACTAGCACAGATACGCAGTATTTT. The chain is built from TRBV19 and TRBJ2-3; TRBD1 matches at 9 bases. The CDR3 sequence is 16 residues long. In germline, CDR1 is LNHDA, CDR2 SQIVND (reference sequence). The V and J ends lost 2 bases and 0 bases, in that order; junction bases with no gene match: 3.

The J gene is TRBJ2-1, the V gene TRBV5-1; D might be TRBD2 (6 bases). Deletions cut 6 bases from V and 4 bases from J, with 14 bases between. The CDR3 extends over 14 amino acids. Germline V gives CDR1 SGHRS, CDR2 YFSETQ. Here the CDR3 reads CASIKRAGYNEQFF. The CDR3, as DNA: TGCGCCAGCATAAAGCGGGCGGGATACAATGAGCAGTTCTTC.

This sequence joins TRBV21-1 and TRBJ2-7; the table assigns TRBD2, which was not confirmed against the DNA. TRBV21-1 is a pseudogene. The CDR3 has 15 residues. Here the CDR3 reads CASRLAGEQSYEQYV. The CDR3 region has the DNA TGTGCCAGCAGATTAGCGGGAGAACAGTCCTACGAGCAGTACGTC.

V gene TRBV10-3 combines with J gene TRBJ2-3; 14 positions agree with TRBD2. Germline values: CDR1 ENHRY, CDR2 SYGVKD. This CDR3 has 15 amino acids. V lost 4 bases and J lost 4; bases outside the gene matches: 1. The CDR3 DNA sequence: TGTGCCATCAGTGCGACTAGCGGGGGGGCAGATACGCAGTATTTT. Translation: CAISATSGGADTQYF.

The chain joins TRBV28 to TRBJ1-2; 9 bases are a match to TRBD1. The length of the CDR3 is 16 residues. Germline loops: CDR1 MDHEN, CDR2 SYDVKM. The junction had 12 bases not matched to a gene; V was cut back by 6 bases and J by 4 bases. The CDR3 is CASSQGGTGSSYGYTF. CDR3 sequence (DNA): TGTGCCAGCAGCCAGGGGGGGACAGGGTCTAGCTATGGCTACACCTTC.

This chain links TRBV6-5 with TRBJ1-5; a possible D gene is TRBD1 (6 bases). Germline V gene lookup returns CDR1 MNHEY and CDR2 SVGAGI. CDR3 length equals 14 residues. V lost 6 bases and J 8 bases, leaving 17 bases between the germline ends. This CDR3 is CASSRDRTEEPQHF. The CDR3 DNA is TGTGCCAGCAGCCGAGACAGGACAGAGGAGCCCCAGCATTTT.

The chain joins TRBV9 to TRBJ1-2; 7 bases map to TRBD1. The CDR3 is made up of 12 amino acids. The V segment lost 3 bases and the J segment 9 bases; nucleotides outside the gene matches: 5. Germline assignment: CDR1 SGDLS and CDR2 YYNGEE. CDR3 sequence reads: CASSADRVSYTF. In DNA form, the CDR3 reads TGTGCCAGCAGCGCAGACAGGGTGAGCTACACCTTC.

This clone occurred a few times. V gene TRBV7-8 combines with J gene TRBJ2-5; perhaps TRBD2 as D (6 bases). Germline V gene sequence: CDR1 SGHVS, CDR2 FQNEAQ. The CDR3 contains 18 residues. Trimming cost V 2 bases and J 3 bases, with 22 bases left between them. The chain's CDR3 is CASSLIIVQGAGKETQYF. DNA of the CDR3: TGTGCCAGCAGCTTAATTATCGTTCAGGGTGCGGGAAAAGAGACCCAGTACTTC.

This chain joins TRBV7-9 and TRBJ2-1; 9 nucleotides match TRBD2. Trimming at V came to 0 bases and at J to 4 bases, leaving 4 bases not matched to a gene. Germline values: CDR1 SEHNR, CDR2 FQNEAQ (reference sequence). This CDR3 is built from 16 residues. The chain's CDR3 is CASSLASGGIYNEQFF. Here the CDR3 DNA reads TGTGCCAGCAGCTTAGCTAGCGGGGGAATATACAATGAGCAGTTCTTC.

CDR3 sequence reads: CAITSGGTGELFF. The CDR3 DNA reads TGTGCCATCACTAGCGGGGGCACCGGGGAGCTGTTTTTT. The genes are TRBV10-3 and TRBJ2-2; 10 bases map to TRBD2. The J segment lost 4 bases and the V segment lost 7 bases, leaving 0 bases of the junction unmatched. This CDR3 has 13 residues. The germline gives CDR1 ENHRY, CDR2 SYGVKD.

This clone has just a few counts. The chain links TRBV7-2 to TRBJ2-7, with D unclear. The length of the CDR3 is 12 residues. Germline V CDR1 and CDR2: SGHTA, FQGNSA. Between the trimmed V and J ends, which lost 3 bases and 4 bases, there was a span of 7 bases. This chain's CDR3 is CASSFPTYEQYF. DNA for the CDR3: TGTGCCAGCAGCTTCCCAACTTACGAGCAGTACTTC. Looking up the rest from reference TRBV7-2 and TRBJ2-7 gives the full variable domain: GAGVSQSPSNKVTEKGKDVELRCDPISGHTALYWYRQSLGQGLEFLIYFQGNSAPDKSGLPSDRFSAERTGGSVSTLTIQRTQQEDSAVYLCASSFPTYEQYFGPGTRLTVT.

This chain connects TRBV4-3 to TRBJ2-1; 9 bases are shared with TRBD2. The J segment lost 6 bases and the V segment lost 0 bases, leaving 12 bases of the junction unmatched. Germline V gene data show CDR1 as LGHNA and CDR2 as YSLEER. There are 18 residues in the CDR3. CDR3: CASSQDSAVAGEGNEQFF. For the CDR3, the DNA is TGCGCCAGCAGCCAAGATTCGGCTGTAGCGGGAGAGGGCAATGAGCAGTTCTTC.

V usage is TRBV24-1 and J usage is TRBJ2-1; 13 bases agree with TRBD2. The CDR3 covers 14 residues. V trimming: 3 bases; J trimming: 9 bases; junction bases outside the gene matches: 1. CDR1 is KGHDR and CDR2 is SFDVKD in the germline V gene. CDR3 coding DNA: TGTGCCACCAGTGATGGACTAGCGGGAGTTGAGCAGTTCTTC. This translates into CATSDGLAGVEQFF.

This chain links TRBV19 with TRBJ2-7; 10 nucleotides line up with TRBD2. The CDR3 loop spans 19 amino acids. The germline gives CDR1 LNHDA, CDR2 SQIVND (reference sequence). With 3 bases clipped from V and 3 bases from J, the junction kept 17 bases outside the gene matches. CDR3 DNA: TGTGCCAGTAGTATGACGGCCCGGCTAGCGGGAGACCGGTTCTACGAGCAGTACGTC. Its translation: CASSMTARLAGDRFYEQYV.

As for this clone: The sample carries other DNA sequences with the same CDR3. The chain has TRBV11-3 and TRBJ2-3, with D hard to call. This CDR3 spans 14 amino acids. Germline values: CDR1 SGHNT, CDR2 YENEEA. Trimming shortened V by 2 bases and J by 0 bases, and 6 bases separated the two germline ends. The CDR3 coding sequence is TGTGCCAGCAGCTTAACTACTAGCACAGATACGCAGTATTTT. This sequence encodes CASSLTTSTDTQYF.

The chain carries TRBV28 and TRBJ1-2, with D maybe TRBD1 (6 bases). CDR1 is MDHEN and CDR2 is SYDVKM in the germline V gene. V dropped 3 bases and J dropped 3 bases, with 29 bases sitting between them. CDR3 length: 20 amino acids. This chain's CDR3 is CASSFGSAGARNWEDYGYTF. The CDR3 DNA reads TGTGCCAGCAGTTTCGGCTCGGCGGGGGCGCGAAATTGGGAAGACTATGGCTACACCTTC.

This clone has only one observation. The rearrangement uses TRBV30 and TRBJ2-5; maybe TRBD1 (6 bases). V lost 3 bases and J lost 3, with 11 bases in between. CDR1 GTSNPN and CDR2 SVGIG come from the germline V gene (reference sequence). The CDR3 has 13 amino acids. CDR3 DNA sequence: TGTGCCTGGAGGAGGGGGAGAAAAGAGACCCAGTACTTC. Amino acids: CAWRRGRKETQYF.

This chain connects TRBV7-2 to TRBJ2-3; 8 bases match TRBD1. Germline lookup yields CDR1 SGHTA and CDR2 FQGNSA. The CDR3 loop spans 19 amino acids. V trimming: 4 bases; J trimming: 2 bases; junction bases outside the gene matches: 17. The CDR3, as DNA: TGTGCCAGCAGCTCCCCCTATAGACGGGCAGGGGGCTCCACAGATACGCAGTATTTT. Its translation is CASSSPYRRAGGSTDTQYF.

This clone appeared a few times. The chain has TRBV4-1 and TRBJ1-6; D may be TRBD1 (6 bases). The CDR3 is 16 amino acids. CDR1 is MGHRA and CDR2 is YSYEKL in the germline V gene. Trimming left V 6 bases short and J 4 bases short, with 16 bases between. This CDR3 reads CASSPTGNFYNSPLHF. The DNA of the CDR3 is TGCGCCAGCAGTCCCACAGGGAATTTTTATAATTCACCCCTCCACTTT.

This clone was seen a single time. The chain couples TRBV9 to TRBJ2-5; possibly TRBD1 for D (6 bases). Looked up from germline, CDR1 is SGDLS and CDR2 is YYNGEE. The length of the CDR3 is 15 residues. V was trimmed by 1 base and J by 2 bases, leaving 12 bases between them. The CDR3 nucleotides read TGTGCCAGCAGCGTACGAGGACAGCTACAAGAGACCCAGTACTTC. Translating it yields CASSVRGQLQETQYF.

Only one count was recorded for this clone. The chain has TRBV7-9 and TRBJ2-1; the D gene is possibly TRBD2 (6 bases). The CDR3 is made up of 14 amino acids. V was clipped by 3 bases and J by 7 bases, with 13 bases between them. The germline V gene has CDR1 SEHNR and CDR2 FQNEAQ (reference sequence). The CDR3 sequence is CASSFYGSQNEQFF. Here the CDR3 DNA reads TGTGCCAGCAGCTTCTACGGGAGTCAGAATGAGCAGTTCTTC.